Below, one T cell receptor beta chain is given with its context. In the study's own analysis: Using reference gene primer amplification, nucleated cell counts were estimated. TCRdb's copy holds only in-frame clones and misses some; the assay was immunoSEQ multiplex PCR. That table gives V, J and clone size, and the DNA gave D and trimming. Here the sample spans some 420,000 clones, roughly nine tenths being singletons. This entry comes from a study of blood T cell repertoires in COVID-19. About the research overall: Samples of COVID-19 (acute and convalescent) were obtained from the United States, Italy and Spain.

The CDR3 sequence is 15 residues long. V lost 6 bases and J 0 bases, leaving 11 bases between the germline ends. Germline CDR1 is MNHEY and CDR2 is SVGEGT. Those who participated ranged in age from roughly 18 to 90 years and resided in roughly 26 US areas. This TCR derives from a man aged 25 to 40 who had recovered from COVID-19. Specimen: PBMCs or T cells enriched from blood (not recorded which). The chain is built from TRBV6-2 or TRBV6-3 and TRBJ2-2, with D possibly being TRBD2 (6 bases). CDR3 amino acids: CASSLAVANTGELFF. The CDR3 region has the DNA TGTGCCAGCAGCTTAGCGGTCGCGAACACCGGGGAGCTGTTTTTT.